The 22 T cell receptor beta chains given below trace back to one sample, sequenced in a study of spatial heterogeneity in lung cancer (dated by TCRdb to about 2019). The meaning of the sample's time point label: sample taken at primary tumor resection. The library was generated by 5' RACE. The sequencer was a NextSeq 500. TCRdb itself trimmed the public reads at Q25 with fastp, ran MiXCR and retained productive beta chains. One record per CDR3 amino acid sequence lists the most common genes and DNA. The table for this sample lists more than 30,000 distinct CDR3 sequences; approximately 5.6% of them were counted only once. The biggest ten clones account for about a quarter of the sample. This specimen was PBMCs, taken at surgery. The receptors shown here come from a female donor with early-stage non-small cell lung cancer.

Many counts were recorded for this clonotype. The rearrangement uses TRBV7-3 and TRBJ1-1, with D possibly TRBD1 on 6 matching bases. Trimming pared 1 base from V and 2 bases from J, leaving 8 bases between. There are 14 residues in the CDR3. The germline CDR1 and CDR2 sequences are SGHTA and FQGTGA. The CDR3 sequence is CASSLNRANTEAFF. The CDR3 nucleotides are TGTGCCAGCAGCTTAAACAGGGCAAACACTGAAGCTTTCTTT.

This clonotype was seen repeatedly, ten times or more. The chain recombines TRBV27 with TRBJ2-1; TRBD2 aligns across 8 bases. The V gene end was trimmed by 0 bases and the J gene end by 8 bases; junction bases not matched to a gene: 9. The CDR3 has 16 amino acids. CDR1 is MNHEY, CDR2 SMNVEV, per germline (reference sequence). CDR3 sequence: CASSLSPSGGRDEQFF. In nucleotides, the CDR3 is TGTGCCAGCAGTTTATCGCCGAGCGGGGGCAGGGATGAGCAGTTCTTC.

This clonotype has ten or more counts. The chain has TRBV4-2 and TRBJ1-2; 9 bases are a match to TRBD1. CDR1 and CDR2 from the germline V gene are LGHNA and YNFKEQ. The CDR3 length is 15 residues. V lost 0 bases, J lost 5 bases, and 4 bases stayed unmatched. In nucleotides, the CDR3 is TGTGCCAGCAGCCAAGATCCGGGACAGGGATATGGCTACACCTTC. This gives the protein CASSQDPGQGYGYTF.

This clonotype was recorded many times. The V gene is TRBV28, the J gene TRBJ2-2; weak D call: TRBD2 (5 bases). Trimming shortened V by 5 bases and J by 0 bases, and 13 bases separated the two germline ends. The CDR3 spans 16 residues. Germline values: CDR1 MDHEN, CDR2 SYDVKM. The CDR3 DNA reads TGTGCCAGCAGTCCTCCGGACGGGACGAACACCGGGGAGCTGTTTTTT. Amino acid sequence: CASSPPDGTNTGELFF.

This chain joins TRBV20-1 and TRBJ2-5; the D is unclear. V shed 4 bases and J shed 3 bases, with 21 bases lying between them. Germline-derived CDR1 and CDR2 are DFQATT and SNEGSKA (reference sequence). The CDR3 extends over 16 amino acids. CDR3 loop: CSANPVVTVSEETQYF. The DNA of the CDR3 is TGCAGTGCTAACCCCGTGGTAACGGTCTCCGAAGAGACCCAGTACTTC.

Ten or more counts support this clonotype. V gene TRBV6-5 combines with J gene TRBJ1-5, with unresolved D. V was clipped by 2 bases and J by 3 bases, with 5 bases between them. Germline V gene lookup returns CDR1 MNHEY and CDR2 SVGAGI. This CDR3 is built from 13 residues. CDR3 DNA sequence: TGTGCCAGCAGTTACGGTTCCAATCAGCCCCAGCATTTT. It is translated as CASSYGSNQPQHF.

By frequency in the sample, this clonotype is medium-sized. CDR3 DNA sequence: TGCAGCGCCGGACTGACGGTCTACGAGCAGTACTTC. Protein: CSAGLTVYEQYF. The chain carries TRBV29-1 and TRBJ2-7; maybe TRBD2 (5 bases). The CDR3 has 12 amino acids. The V gene's germline CDR1 is SQVTM and CDR2 ANQGSEA. With 7 bases removed from V and 3 bases from J, the gap between germline ends came to 13 bases.

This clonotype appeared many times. CDR3 loop: CASSHTRFRQPQHF. Written as DNA, the CDR3 is TGTGCCAGCAGCCACACCCGATTCCGGCAGCCCCAGCATTTT. The chain couples TRBV12-3 or TRBV12-4 to TRBJ1-5; D call uncertain. The CDR3 is 14 residues long. V was shortened by 6 bases and J by 7 bases, with 16 bases between the two germline ends.

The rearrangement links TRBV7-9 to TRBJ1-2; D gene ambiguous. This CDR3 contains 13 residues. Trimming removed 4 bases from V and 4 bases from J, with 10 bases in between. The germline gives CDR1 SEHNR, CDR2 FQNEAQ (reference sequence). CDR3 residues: CASSSDGFYGYTF. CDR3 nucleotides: TGTGCCAGCAGCTCGGACGGCTTCTATGGCTACACCTTC.

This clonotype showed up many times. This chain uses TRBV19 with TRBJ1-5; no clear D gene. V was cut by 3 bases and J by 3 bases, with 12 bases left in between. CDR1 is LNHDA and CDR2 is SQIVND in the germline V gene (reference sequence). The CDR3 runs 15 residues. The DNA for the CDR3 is TGTGCCAGTAGTATCTCTGGCGGTCCCAATCAGCCCCAGCATTTT. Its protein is CASSISGGPNQPQHF.

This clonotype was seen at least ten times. Here the CDR3 reads CSAQQLAGTGELFF. The CDR3 DNA reads TGCAGTGCTCAGCAACTAGCTGGGACCGGGGAGCTGTTTTTT. This sequence joins TRBV20-1 and TRBJ2-2; D possibly corresponds to TRBD2 (6 bases). The germline CDR1 and CDR2 sequences are DFQATT and SNEGSKA (reference sequence). CDR3 length equals 14 residues. V lost 5 bases and J 5 bases, leaving 15 bases between the germline ends.

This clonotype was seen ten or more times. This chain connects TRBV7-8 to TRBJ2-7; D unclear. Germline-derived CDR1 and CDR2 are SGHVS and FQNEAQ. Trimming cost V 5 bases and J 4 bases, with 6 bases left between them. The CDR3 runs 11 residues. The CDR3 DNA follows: TGTGCCAGCAGCGTGCAGTACGAGCAGTACTTC. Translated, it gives CASSVQYEQYF.

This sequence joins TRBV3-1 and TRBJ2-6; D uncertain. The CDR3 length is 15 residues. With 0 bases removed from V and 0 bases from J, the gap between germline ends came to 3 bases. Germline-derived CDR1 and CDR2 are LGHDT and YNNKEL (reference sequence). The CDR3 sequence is CASSQDRSGANVLTF. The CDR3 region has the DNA TGTGCCAGCAGCCAAGATCGCTCTGGGGCCAACGTCCTGACTTTC.

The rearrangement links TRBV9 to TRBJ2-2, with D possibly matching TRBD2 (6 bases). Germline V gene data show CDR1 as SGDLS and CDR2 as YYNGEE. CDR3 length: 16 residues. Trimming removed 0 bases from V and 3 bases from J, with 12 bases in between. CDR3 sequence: CASSVAVSGYTGELFF. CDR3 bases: TGTGCCAGCAGCGTAGCTGTTAGCGGTTACACCGGGGAGCTGTTTTTT.

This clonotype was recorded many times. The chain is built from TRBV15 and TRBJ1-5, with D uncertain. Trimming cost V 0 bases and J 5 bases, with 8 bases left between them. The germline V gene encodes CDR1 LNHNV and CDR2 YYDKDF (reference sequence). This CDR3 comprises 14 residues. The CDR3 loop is CATSRDRGYQPQHF. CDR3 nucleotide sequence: TGTGCCACCAGCAGAGATCGTGGGTATCAGCCCCAGCATTTT.

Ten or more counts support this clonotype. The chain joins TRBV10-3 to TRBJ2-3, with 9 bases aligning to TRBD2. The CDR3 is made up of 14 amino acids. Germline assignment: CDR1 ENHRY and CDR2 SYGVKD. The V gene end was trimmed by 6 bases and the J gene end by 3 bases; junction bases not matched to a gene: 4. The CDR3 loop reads CAISAGGPTDTQYF. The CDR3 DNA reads TGTGCCATCAGCGCGGGGGGGCCGACAGATACGCAGTATTTT.

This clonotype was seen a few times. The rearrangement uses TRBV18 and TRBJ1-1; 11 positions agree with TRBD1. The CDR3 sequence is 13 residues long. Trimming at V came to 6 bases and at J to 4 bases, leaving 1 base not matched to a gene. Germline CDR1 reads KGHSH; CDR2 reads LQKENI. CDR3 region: CASSGTGGTEAFF. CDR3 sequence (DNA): TGTGCCAGCTCGGGGACAGGGGGCACTGAAGCTTTCTTT.

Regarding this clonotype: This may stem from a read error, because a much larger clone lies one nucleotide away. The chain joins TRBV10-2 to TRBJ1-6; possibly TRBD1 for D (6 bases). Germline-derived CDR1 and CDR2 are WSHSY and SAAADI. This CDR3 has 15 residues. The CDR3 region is CASQVSQGGNSHLHF. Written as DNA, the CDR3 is TGCGCCAGCCAAGTTTCACAGGGAGGAAATTCACACCTCCACTTT.

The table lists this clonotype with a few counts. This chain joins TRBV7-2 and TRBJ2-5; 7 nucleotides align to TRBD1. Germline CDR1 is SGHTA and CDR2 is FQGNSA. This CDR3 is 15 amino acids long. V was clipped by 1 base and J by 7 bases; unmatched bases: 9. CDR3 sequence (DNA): TGTGCCAGCAGCTTAGGGGACAGTTATTCTGGGACCCAGTACTTC. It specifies CASSLGDSYSGTQYF.

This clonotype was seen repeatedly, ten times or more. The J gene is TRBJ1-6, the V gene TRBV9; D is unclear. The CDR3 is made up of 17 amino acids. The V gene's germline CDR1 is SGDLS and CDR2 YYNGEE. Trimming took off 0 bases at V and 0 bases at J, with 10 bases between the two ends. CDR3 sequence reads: CASSVDRVGSYNSPLHF. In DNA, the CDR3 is TGTGCCAGCAGCGTAGACAGAGTCGGCTCCTATAATTCACCCCTCCACTTT.

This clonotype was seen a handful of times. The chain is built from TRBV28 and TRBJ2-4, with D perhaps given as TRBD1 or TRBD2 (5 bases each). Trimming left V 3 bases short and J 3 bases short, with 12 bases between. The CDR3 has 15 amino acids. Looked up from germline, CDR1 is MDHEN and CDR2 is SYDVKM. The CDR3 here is CASSFSGTGKNIQYF. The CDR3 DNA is TGTGCCAGCAGTTTTTCCGGGACGGGCAAAAACATTCAGTACTTC. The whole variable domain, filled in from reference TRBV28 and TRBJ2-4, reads DVKVTQSSRYLVKRTGEKVFLECVQDMDHENMFWYRQDPGLGLRLIYFSYDVKMKEKGDIPEGYSVSREKKERFSLILESASTNQTSMYLCASSFSGTGKNIQYFGAGTRLSVL.

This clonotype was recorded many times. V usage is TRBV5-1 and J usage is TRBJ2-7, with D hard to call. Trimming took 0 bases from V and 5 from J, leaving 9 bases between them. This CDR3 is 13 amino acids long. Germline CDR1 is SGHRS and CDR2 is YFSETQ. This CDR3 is CASSLEGSDEQYF. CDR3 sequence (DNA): TGCGCCAGCAGCTTGGAGGGCAGCGACGAGCAGTACTTC.